The TCR beta chain described here comes from a study of T-cell memory formation after mild COVID-19. As to this clonotype: Its antigen is undetermined.

The germline CDR1 and CDR2 sequences are SQVTM and ANQGSEA. Between the trimmed V and J ends, which lost 7 bases and 1 base, there was a span of 7 bases. This CDR3 is built from 11 residues. TCR alpha and TCR beta cDNA libraries carrying sample barcodes and UMIs were produced by 5'RACE using constant-segment primers. MiXCR, applied by TCRdb to the 5' RACE reads, yields one record per CDR3 protein. This sample has under 400,000 distinct CDR3 sequences, with 20% to 25% found just once. Study-wide findings and caveats: Shrinking CD4+ clones were chiefly CM and EM; CD8+ ones were chiefly EMRA. Day 15 to 85 contracting clones showed balanced CD4/CD8; day 15 to 37 expanders favored CD4+.

This sequence joins TRBV29-1 and TRBJ1-1; D call uncertain. The sequence was obtained from an adult woman who had mild COVID-19 (a few samples of this study predate the infection). Cell type and time point are not known. Specimen: PBMCs or a T cell subset sorted from them (not recorded which). CDR3 nucleotide sequence: TGCAGCGCCGGCAGGAACACTGAAGCTTTCTTT. Translated, it gives CSAGRNTEAFF.